These 16 T cell receptor beta chains were all obtained from the same sample, sequenced in a study of shared clonotypes between healthy human individuals. CD8 cells classed as naive were CD45RO-negative and positively selected for CCR7, excluding terminally differentiated effector memory CD45RA+ cells. Generated by immunoSEQ multiplex PCR, the TCRdb table keeps only in-frame clones and is missing some. Here the sample spans about 2.2 million clones, around 93% being singletons. Material for sequencing was naive CD8+ T cells from PBMCs. The receptors come from a man between 18 and 29 years old in good health. Some clones in this sample may be carry-over from other donors' samples.

The chain has TRBV25-1 and TRBJ2-4; TRBD1 matches at 9 bases. V lost 2 bases and J lost 8; bases outside the gene matches: 7. Germline V gives CDR1 MGHDK, CDR2 SYGVNS. The CDR3 spans 15 residues. The CDR3 sequence is CASSEADRGVDIQYF. The CDR3 DNA is TGTGCCAGCAGTGAAGCCGACAGGGGGGTCGACATTCAGTACTTC.

The CDR3 DNA is TGCGCCAGCAGAACGACAGGGGAATGGGCTGAAGCTTTCTTT. It specifies CASRTTGEWAEAFF. The genes are TRBV4-1 and TRBJ1-1, with 8 bases identical to TRBD1. V shed 6 bases, J shed 6 bases, and the junction held 9 bases outside the gene matches. The CDR3 sequence is 14 residues long. From germline, CDR1 is MGHRA and CDR2 YSYEKL.

Turning to this clone: At the DNA level, this CDR3 is encoded by other sequences in the same sample as well. The chain uses TRBV27 and TRBJ2-2; D not certain. There are 13 residues in the CDR3. Trimming took 2 bases from V and 5 from J, leaving 6 bases between them. Germline V gene data show CDR1 as MNHEY and CDR2 as SMNVEV (reference sequence). Here the CDR3 DNA reads TGTGCCAGCAGTTTAGAGAGGACCGGGGAGCTGTTTTTT. Translation: CASSLERTGELFF.

In regard to this clone: Additional DNA sequences in this sample encode the identical CDR3. The chain is built from TRBV9 and TRBJ2-7; D is perhaps TRBD2 (7 bases). This CDR3 comprises 14 residues. The germline V and J ends were trimmed by 2 bases and 3 bases, with 12 bases remaining between them. From germline, CDR1 is SGDLS and CDR2 YYNGEE. In DNA, the CDR3 is TGTGCCAGCAGCGTCGGGGGGCGCGTCTACGAGCAGTACTTC. Translated, it gives CASSVGGRVYEQYF.

The J gene is TRBJ2-1, the V gene TRBV27; D gene ambiguous. Germline V CDR1 and CDR2: MNHEY, SMNVEV (reference sequence). The V end lost 4 bases, the J end lost 8 bases, and 6 bases lay between the germline ends. The CDR3 contains 11 residues. CDR3 sequence (DNA): TGTGCCAGCAGTTATTTGGATGAGCAGTTCTTC. It codes for CASSYLDEQFF.

This chain uses TRBV19 with TRBJ2-7, with D tentatively TRBD1 or TRBD2 (5 bases each). From germline, CDR1 is LNHDA and CDR2 SQIVND (reference sequence). This CDR3 has 15 amino acids. Trimming left V 10 bases short and J 4 bases short, with 23 bases between. CDR3 region: CATSPGDGPPYEQYF. The CDR3 DNA reads as TGTGCCACCTCGCCTGGGGACGGGCCACCTTACGAGCAGTACTTC.

On this clone: This sample also contains other DNA sequences that code for the same CDR3. The V gene is TRBV9, the J gene TRBJ1-1; the D gene is possibly TRBD1 (5 bases). Germline CDR1 is SGDLS and CDR2 is YYNGEE. The CDR3 runs 14 residues. Trimming took 3 bases from V and 0 from J, leaving 9 bases between them. The CDR3, as DNA: TGTGCCAGCAGCGCCGGGACCTTGAACACTGAAGCTTTCTTT. It yields the protein CASSAGTLNTEAFF.

The gene calls are TRBV27 and TRBJ2-5, with D hard to call. With 6 bases removed from V and 4 bases from J, the gap between germline ends came to 15 bases. The CDR3 has 14 residues. CDR1 is MNHEY, CDR2 SMNVEV, per germline (reference sequence). The CDR3 DNA reads TGTGCCAGCAGGGCTAATTACGGTGGAGAGACCCAGTACTTC. Translated: CASRANYGGETQYF.

The CDR3 loop reads CASTNGSYNEQFF. As DNA, the CDR3 is TGCGCCAGTACAAACGGGAGTTACAATGAGCAGTTCTTC. The chain carries TRBV5-1 and TRBJ2-1; perhaps TRBD2 as D (6 bases). V dropped 8 bases and J dropped 4 bases, with 13 bases sitting between them. CDR1 and CDR2 (germline): SGHRS, YFSETQ. This CDR3 spans 13 amino acids.

This rearrangement joins TRBV5-5 to TRBJ1-2, with D unresolved. The CDR3 length is 14 residues. Germline loops: CDR1 SGHKS, CDR2 YYEKEE (reference sequence). The germline V and J ends were trimmed by 0 bases and 5 bases, with 11 bases remaining between them. The CDR3 DNA reads as TGTGCCAGCAGCTTGGTTAGCAATCAATATGGCTACACCTTC. Amino acids: CASSLVSNQYGYTF. The full variable domain, in which reference TRBV5-5 and TRBJ1-2 provide the parts outside the CDR3, is DAGVTQSPTHLIKTRGQQVTLRCSPISGHKSVSWYQQVLGQGPQFIFQYYEKEERGRGNFPDRFSARQFPNYSSELNVNALLLGDSALYLCASSLVSNQYGYTFGSGTRLTVV.

J is TRBJ2-1 and V is TRBV28, with 11 bases matching TRBD2. Germline CDR1 MDHEN, CDR2 SYDVKM. The CDR3 is 15 residues long. The junction had 10 bases not matched to a gene; V was cut back by 6 bases and J by 9 bases. The CDR3 bases are TGTGCCAGCAGCCCGCCCCAAGGACTAGCGGGTGAGCAGTTCTTC. This encodes CASSPPQGLAGEQFF.

This chain links TRBV5-8 with TRBJ2-7, with D perhaps TRBD1 or TRBD2 (5 bases each). Germline V gene lookup returns CDR1 SGHTS and CDR2 YDEGEE. Trimming left V 4 bases short and J 3 bases short, with 11 bases between. This CDR3 has 13 amino acids. This CDR3 is CASSVGTNYEQYF. In nucleotides, the CDR3 is TGTGCCAGCAGCGTGGGGACCAACTACGAGCAGTACTTC. The variable domain in full, with the rest retrieved from reference TRBV5-8 and TRBJ2-7, is EAGVTQSPTHLIKTRGQQATLRCSPISGHTSVYWYQQALGLGLQFLLWYDEGEERNRGNFPPRFSGRQFPNYSSELNVNALELEDSALYLCASSVGTNYEQYFGPGTRLTVT.

The chain has TRBV5-5 and TRBJ1-1, with TRBD1 as a possible D gene (5 bases). The CDR3 is 17 amino acids. Germline-derived CDR1 and CDR2 are SGHKS and YYEKEE (reference sequence). V was pared by 4 bases and J by 1 base, with 20 bases between. The CDR3 DNA follows: TGTGCCAGCAGCCCGGAGCGGGCGGGGGTAAGGAACACTGAAGCTTTCTTT. Its protein is CASSPERAGVRNTEAFF.

Turning to this clone: This sample also contains other DNA sequences that code for the same CDR3. J is TRBJ1-5 and V is TRBV28, with unresolved D. V shed 1 base and J shed 6 bases, with 7 bases lying between them. This CDR3 spans 13 amino acids. The V gene's germline CDR1 is MDHEN and CDR2 SYDVKM. For the CDR3, the DNA is TGTGCCAGCAGTTTATTCCGGGGTCAGCCCCAGCATTTT. It specifies CASSLFRGQPQHF.

The chain has TRBV27 and TRBJ2-2; 8 nucleotides align to TRBD1. The V gene's germline CDR1 is MNHEY and CDR2 SMNVEV (reference sequence). J lost 4 bases, V lost 3 bases, and 7 bases had no gene match. This CDR3 region has 16 residues. The DNA of the CDR3 is TGTGCCAGCAGTTTTTGGCAGGGGGCGCTCACCGGGGAGCTGTTTTTT. As protein: CASSFWQGALTGELFF.

The V gene is TRBV27, the J gene TRBJ2-7, with TRBD1 matching 10 bases. The CDR3 sequence is 18 residues long. Germline loops: CDR1 MNHEY, CDR2 SMNVEV (reference sequence). The junction had 10 bases not matched to a gene; V was cut back by 2 bases and J by 0 bases. The chain's CDR3 is CASSLSPGTGVSSYEQYF. CDR3 nucleotide sequence: TGTGCCAGCAGTTTAAGCCCCGGGACAGGGGTGAGCTCCTACGAGCAGTACTTC.